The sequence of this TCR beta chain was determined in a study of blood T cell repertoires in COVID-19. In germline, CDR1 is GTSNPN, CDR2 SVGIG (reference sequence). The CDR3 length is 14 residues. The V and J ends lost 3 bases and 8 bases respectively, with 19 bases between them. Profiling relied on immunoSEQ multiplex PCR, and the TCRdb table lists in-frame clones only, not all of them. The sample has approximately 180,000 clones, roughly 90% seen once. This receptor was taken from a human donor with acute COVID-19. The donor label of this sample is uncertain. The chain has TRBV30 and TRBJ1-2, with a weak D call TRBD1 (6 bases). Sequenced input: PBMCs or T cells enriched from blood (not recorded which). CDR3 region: CAWRKRGAPQGYTF. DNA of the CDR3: TGTGCCTGGAGGAAGCGGGGGGCGCCGCAGGGCTACACCTTC.